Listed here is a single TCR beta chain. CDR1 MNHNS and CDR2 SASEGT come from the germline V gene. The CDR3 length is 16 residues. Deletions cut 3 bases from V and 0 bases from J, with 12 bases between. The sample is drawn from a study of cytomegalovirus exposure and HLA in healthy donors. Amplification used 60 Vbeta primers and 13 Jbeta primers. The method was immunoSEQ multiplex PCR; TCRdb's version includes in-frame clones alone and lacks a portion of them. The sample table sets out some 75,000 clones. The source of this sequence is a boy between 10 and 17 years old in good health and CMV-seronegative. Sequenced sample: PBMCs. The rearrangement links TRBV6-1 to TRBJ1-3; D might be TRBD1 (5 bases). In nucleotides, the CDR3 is TGTGCCAGCAGTGAGGAAACAGGCTTCTCTGGAAACACCATATATTTT. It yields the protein CASSEETGFSGNTIYF.